The 24 T cell receptor beta chains below all came from one sample that was sequenced in a study of post-analysis software for immune sequencing data. Study conclusions and caveats: Included in a set of roughly five TRBV segments more frequent in patients than controls were TRBV5-6, TRBV5-1 and TRBV20-1.

Incorporated into the TCR beta cDNA libraries were unique molecular identifiers, which served to reduce PCR and sequencing biases. TCRdb used MiXCR to reprocess the PCR reads, holding one entry per CDR3 protein. Of hundreds of thousands of distinct CDR3 sequences in the sample, 53% were seen once. Their antigens are not known. The sample comprised blood. The receptor set was obtained from a girl aged 10 to 17 with multiple sclerosis.

This clonotype was seen only a few times. This chain connects TRBV7-3 to TRBJ2-3; D gene uncertain. Germline V CDR1 and CDR2: SGHTA, FQGTGA. The CDR3 has 13 residues. Deletions cut 3 bases from V and 4 bases from J, with 8 bases between. The CDR3: CASSFGVPDTQYF. In DNA form, the CDR3 reads TGTGCCAGCAGCTTTGGAGTCCCAGATACGCAGTATTTT.

The V and J genes are TRBV12-5 and TRBJ2-1; possibly TRBD2 for D (7 bases). Trimming took 0 bases from V and 4 from J, leaving 19 bases between them. This CDR3 has 18 residues. The V gene's germline CDR1 is LGHNT and CDR2 FRNRAP. CDR3 sequence (DNA): TGTGCTAGTGGTTTGGTACAGGGAGGGAGGCCCTGGTACAATGAGCAGTTCTTC. It translates to CASGLVQGGRPWYNEQFF. The full variable domain, in which reference TRBV12-5 and TRBJ2-1 provide the parts outside the CDR3, is DARVTQTPRHKVTEMGQEVTMRCQPILGHNTVFWYRQTMMQGLELLAYFRNRAPLDDSGMPKDRFSAEMPDATLATLKIQPSEPRDSAVYFCASGLVQGGRPWYNEQFFGPGTRLTVL.

This clonotype was counted a few times. V usage is TRBV7-9 and J usage is TRBJ2-1; 8 positions agree with TRBD2. Germline V gene data show CDR1 as SEHNR and CDR2 as FQNEAQ (reference sequence). With 5 bases clipped from V and 8 bases from J, the junction kept 14 bases outside the gene matches. The CDR3 length is 16 residues. CDR3 DNA: TGTGCCAGCAGCGCACGGACTAGCCCTTTGGGCGATGAGCAGTTCTTC. Encoded protein: CASSARTSPLGDEQFF.

The chain joins TRBV5-1 to TRBJ1-1; 8 nucleotides match TRBD1. This CDR3 contains 13 residues. J lost 7 bases, V lost 4 bases, and 6 bases had no gene match. Germline V gives CDR1 SGHRS, CDR2 YFSETQ. The DNA for the CDR3 is TGCGCCAGCAGCCGGCCCGGACAGGGTGAAGCTTTCTTT. Translation gives CASSRPGQGEAFF.

A few counts support this clonotype. J is TRBJ2-7 and V is TRBV20-1; 8 bases are a match to TRBD2. Germline V gene lookup returns CDR1 DFQATT and CDR2 SNEGSKA (reference sequence). The CDR3 totals 15 residues. V dropped 3 bases and J dropped 2; count of bases not matched to a gene: 9. The CDR3 region has the DNA TGCAGTGCTAGCAAGCCCGGGGGGGTTACCTACGAGCAGTACTTC. Amino acid sequence: CSASKPGGVTYEQYF.

V and J are TRBV5-1 and TRBJ2-3, with a tentative D call TRBD2 (7 bases). The CDR3 is 14 amino acids. V was pared by 7 bases and J by 6 bases, with 18 bases between. Germline V gives CDR1 SGHRS, CDR2 YFSETQ. The CDR3 coding sequence is TGCGCCAGCCGGGCTTCCAAGGGGGGGGATACGCAGTATTTT. This gives the protein CASRASKGGDTQYF.

The chain couples TRBV12-3 or TRBV12-4 to TRBJ2-1; the match to TRBD1 covers 10 bases. J was trimmed by 8 bases and V by 7 bases; bases with no gene match: 11. The CDR3 has 15 residues. The CDR3 sequence: CASTSGQGMYYEQFF. CDR3 DNA sequence: TGTGCCAGCACCTCGGGACAGGGGATGTATTATGAGCAGTTCTTC.

The genes are TRBV5-1 and TRBJ2-1, with 11 bases fitting TRBD2. The germline V gene has CDR1 SGHRS and CDR2 YFSETQ. CDR3 length: 16 residues. Germline trimming cut 0 bases from V and 10 bases from J; bases unmatched to any gene: 9. CDR3 region: CASSLGGTSGTREQFF. CDR3 nucleotide sequence: TGCGCCAGCAGCTTGGGAGGGACTAGCGGTACTAGAGAGCAGTTCTTC.

The chain joins TRBV5-1 to TRBJ2-7; tentatively, D is TRBD1 (6 bases). The germline CDR1 and CDR2 sequences are SGHRS and YFSETQ. This CDR3 has 18 amino acids. The V end lost 0 bases, the J end lost 3 bases, and 22 bases lay between the germline ends. This chain's CDR3 is CASSLVYWLWGHRYEQYF. CDR3 in DNA: TGCGCCAGCAGCTTGGTTTACTGGTTGTGGGGACACCGCTACGAGCAGTACTTC.

The genes are TRBV27 and TRBJ2-1, with 10 positions matching TRBD1. Germline trimming cut 3 bases from V and 9 bases from J; bases unmatched to any gene: 5. The CDR3 spans 14 residues. The germline CDR1 and CDR2 sequences are MNHEY and SMNVEV (reference sequence). The CDR3 loop is CASSFPGQGIEQFF. The CDR3 DNA is TGTGCCAGCAGTTTCCCGGGACAGGGGATTGAGCAGTTCTTC.

The V gene is TRBV29-1, the J gene TRBJ1-1; D gene ambiguous. Trimming took off 4 bases at V and 3 bases at J, with 9 bases between the two ends. The CDR3 totals 12 residues. In germline, CDR1 is SQVTM, CDR2 ANQGSEA. Here the CDR3 reads CSVGGLYTEAFF. The CDR3 coding sequence is TGCAGCGTTGGTGGCCTTTACACTGAAGCTTTCTTT.

This clonotype turned up a few times. This rearrangement joins TRBV12-3 or TRBV12-4 to TRBJ2-5; no clear D. The CDR3 runs 14 residues. V was trimmed by 6 bases and J by 4 bases, leaving 15 bases between them. CDR3 sequence: CASSLGRLRETQYF. CDR3 sequence (DNA): TGTGCCAGCAGCCTGGGCCGCCTTAGAGAGACCCAGTACTTC.

V and J are TRBV6-1 and TRBJ1-2, with TRBD1 matching 8 bases. The V segment lost 6 bases and the J segment 1 base; nucleotides outside the gene matches: 16. CDR3 length: 18 residues. From germline, CDR1 is MNHNS and CDR2 SASEGT. CDR3 DNA: TGTGCCAGCAGAGGGACAGGTCCCACTTCCACCGTTAACTATGGCTACACCTTC. It translates to CASRGTGPTSTVNYGYTF.

V is TRBV29-1 and J is TRBJ1-1; 7 nucleotides match TRBD1. Looked up from germline, CDR1 is SQVTM and CDR2 is ANQGSEA. Trimming removed 4 bases from V and 11 bases from J; junction bases left unmatched: 4. The CDR3 loop spans 10 amino acids. The DNA of the CDR3 is TGCAGCGTTGTACAGGGGAGTGCTTTCTTT. It yields the protein CSVVQGSAFF. Together with reference TRBV29-1 and TRBJ1-1, the CDR3 gives the full variable domain: SAVISQKPSRDICQRGTSLTIQCQVDSQVTMMFWYRQQPGQSLTLIATANQGSEATYESGFVIDKFPISRPNLTFSTLTVSNMSPEDSSIYLCSVVQGSAFFGQGTRLTVV.

The chain recombines TRBV7-8 with TRBJ2-1; 11 bases fit TRBD2. CDR3 length equals 17 residues. The trim removed 5 bases at V and 9 bases at J, leaving 15 bases unmatched. From germline, CDR1 is SGHVS and CDR2 FQNEAQ. The CDR3 coding sequence is TGTGCCAGCAGCCCCAGGGGGGGTCTAGCGGGAGGCAGTGAGCAGTTCTTC. Its protein is CASSPRGGLAGGSEQFF.

The chain has TRBV28 and TRBJ2-4; tentatively, D is TRBD1 (6 bases). Matching the DNA end better, TRBJ2-7 makes the J call doubtful. CDR3 size: 15 residues. The germline gives CDR1 MDHEN, CDR2 SYDVKM. Here the CDR3 reads CASRSPGQLTYEQYF. CDR3 in DNA: TGTGCCAGCAGATCCCCGGGACAACTGACCTACGAGCAGTACTTC.

J is TRBJ2-3 and V is TRBV9; possibly TRBD2 for D (5 bases). V was pared by 0 bases and J by 4 bases, with 12 bases between. This CDR3 has 15 residues. CDR1 and CDR2 (germline): SGDLS, YYNGEE. CDR3 coding DNA: TGTGCCAGCAGCGTAGCCCCGGACTCATCAGATACGCAGTATTTT. It is translated as CASSVAPDSSDTQYF.

The chain uses TRBV30 and TRBJ2-1, with no clear D. The germline gives CDR1 GTSNPN, CDR2 SVGIG (reference sequence). Trimming left V 0 bases short and J 6 bases short, with 3 bases between. CDR3 length: 11 amino acids. Here the CDR3 reads CAWSVSNEQFF. The DNA of the CDR3 is TGTGCCTGGAGTGTTAGCAATGAGCAGTTCTTC.

The chain combines TRBV5-1 with TRBJ1-6, with unresolved D. The CDR3 contains 15 residues. Trimming shortened V by 4 bases and J by 3 bases, and 11 bases separated the two germline ends. Germline lookup yields CDR1 SGHRS and CDR2 YFSETQ. This CDR3 is CASSPGVDYNSPLHF. CDR3 DNA: TGCGCCAGCAGCCCGGGAGTAGACTATAATTCACCCCTCCACTTT.

The V and J genes are TRBV27 and TRBJ1-2; 9 positions match TRBD1. V lost 6 bases to trimming and J lost 7 bases; unmatched junction nucleotides: 15. This CDR3 comprises 16 residues. Germline V gene sequence: CDR1 MNHEY, CDR2 SMNVEV (reference sequence). The CDR3 sequence is CASSLGQGQGPFGYTF. The CDR3 DNA is TGTGCCAGCAGCTTAGGGCAGGGACAGGGCCCCTTTGGCTACACCTTC.

This clonotype was observed a handful of times. The chain carries TRBV10-3 and TRBJ1-2, with D hard to call. Germline CDR1 and CDR2: ENHRY and SYGVKD. V was pared by 4 bases and J by 4 bases, with 16 bases between. The length of the CDR3 is 15 residues. The CDR3 nucleotides are TGTGCCATCAGTGCCCTCGAGCAGGCGTCCTATGGCTACACCTTC. It is translated as CAISALEQASYGYTF.

This chain connects TRBV12-3 or TRBV12-4 to TRBJ2-1; 12 bases fit TRBD1. The CDR3 is 15 residues long. With 2 bases clipped from V and 10 bases from J, the junction kept 6 bases outside the gene matches. The CDR3 reads CASSLPGQGAGEQFF. The CDR3 nucleotides read TGTGCCAGCAGTTTACCGGGACAGGGGGCCGGGGAGCAGTTCTTC.

The rearrangement links TRBV19 to TRBJ2-1; the D is unclear. CDR1 and CDR2 (germline): LNHDA, SQIVND (reference sequence). The CDR3 covers 13 residues. V lost 7 bases and J 2 bases, leaving 9 bases between the germline ends. In DNA, the CDR3 is TGTGCCAGTAAGCAGTTAGCCTACAATGAGCAGTTCTTC. It specifies CASKQLAYNEQFF.

With respect to this clonotype: This likely comes from a read error, as the CDR3 has no conserved phenylalanine or tryptophan at its end. The chain is built from TRBV6-2 or TRBV6-3 and TRBJ1-1, with no clear D. The V end was cut by 0 bases, the J end by 0 bases, with 5 bases between. Germline V gene sequence: CDR1 MNHEY, CDR2 SVGEGT. The CDR3 has 14 amino acids. This CDR3 reads CASSYSRVNTEAFC. CDR3 nucleotides: TGTGCCAGCAGTTACTCGAGGGTGAACACTGAAGCTTTCTGT.